The clone carrying this T cell receptor (beta chain) was found a few times. The data derive from a study of T cell changes during pregnancy in multiple sclerosis. Germline lookup yields CDR1 SGDLS and CDR2 YYNGEE. The CDR3 totals 13 residues. Trimming pared 2 bases from V and 0 bases from J, leaving 5 bases between. Data came from immunoSEQ multiplex PCR; TCRdb stores just in-frame clones and leaves some out. This table has roughly 72,000 clones, about 94% appearing once. The specimen was CD4+ T cells from peripheral blood mononuclear cells, collected after pregnancy. The TCR was taken from a female donor with multiple sclerosis, enrolled in a pregnancy study. This chain joins TRBV9 and TRBJ1-1, with D unclear. The CDR3 spells CASSVSVNTEAFF. In DNA, the CDR3 is TGTGCCAGCAGCGTTTCAGTGAACACTGAAGCTTTCTTT.